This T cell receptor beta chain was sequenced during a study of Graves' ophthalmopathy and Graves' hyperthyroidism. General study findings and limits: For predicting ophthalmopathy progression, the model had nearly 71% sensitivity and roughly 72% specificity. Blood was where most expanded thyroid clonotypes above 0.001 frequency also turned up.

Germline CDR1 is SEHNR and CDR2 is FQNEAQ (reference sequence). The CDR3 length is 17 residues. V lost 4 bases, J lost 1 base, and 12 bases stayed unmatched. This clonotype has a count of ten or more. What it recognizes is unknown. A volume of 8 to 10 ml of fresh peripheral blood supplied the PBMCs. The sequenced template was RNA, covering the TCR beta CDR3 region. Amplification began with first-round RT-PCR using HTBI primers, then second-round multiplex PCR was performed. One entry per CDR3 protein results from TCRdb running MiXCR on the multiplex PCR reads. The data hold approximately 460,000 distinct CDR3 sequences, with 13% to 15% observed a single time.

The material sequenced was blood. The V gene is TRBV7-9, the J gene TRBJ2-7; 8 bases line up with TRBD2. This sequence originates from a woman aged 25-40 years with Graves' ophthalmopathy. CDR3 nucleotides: TGTGCCAGCAGCTCGACTAGGACTAGCCATTATTCCTACGAGCAGTACTTC. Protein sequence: CASSSTRTSHYSYEQYF.